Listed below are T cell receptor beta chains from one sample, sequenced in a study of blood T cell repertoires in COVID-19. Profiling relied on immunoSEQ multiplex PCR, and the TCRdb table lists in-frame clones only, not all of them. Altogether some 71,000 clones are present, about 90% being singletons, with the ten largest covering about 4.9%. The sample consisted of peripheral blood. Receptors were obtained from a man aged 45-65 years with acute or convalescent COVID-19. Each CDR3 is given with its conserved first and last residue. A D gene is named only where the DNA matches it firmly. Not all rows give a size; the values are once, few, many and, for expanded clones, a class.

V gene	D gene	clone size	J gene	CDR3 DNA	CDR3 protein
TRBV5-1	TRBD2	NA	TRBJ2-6	TGCGCCAGCAGCACCGGACTAGCCTCTGGGGCCAACGTCCTGACTTTC	CASSTGLASGANVLTF
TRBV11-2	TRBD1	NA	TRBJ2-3	TGTGCCAGCAGCTTAAGGACAGGGCTGTTGAATACGCAGTATTTT	CASSLRTGLLNTQYF
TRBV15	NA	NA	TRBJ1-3	TGTGCCACCAGCACAGGAAACACCATATATTTT	CATSTGNTIYF
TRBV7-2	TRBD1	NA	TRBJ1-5	TGTGCCAGCAGCTTCGACAGGGGGCAAGGGAGCAATCAGCCCCAGCATTTT	CASSFDRGQGSNQPQHF
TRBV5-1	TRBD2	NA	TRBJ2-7	TGCGCCAGCAGCCGGACTAGCGGCTCCTACGAGCAGTACTTC	CASSRTSGSYEQYF
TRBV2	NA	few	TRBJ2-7	TGTGCCAGCGCAGTGTCCTACGAGCAGTACTTC	CASAVSYEQYF
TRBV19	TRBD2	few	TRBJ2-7	TGTGCCAGTAGTATGTACCGCGGGAGGGTCGAGCAGTACTTC	CASSMYRGRVEQYF
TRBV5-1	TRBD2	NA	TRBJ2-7	TGCGCCAGCAGCTTGGCGGGGGGTTCCGAGCAGTACTTC	CASSLAGGSEQYF
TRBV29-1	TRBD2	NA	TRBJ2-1	TGCAGCGTGGCGAACCTAGCGGGAGGGAGCAATGAGCAGTTCTTC	CSVANLAGGSNEQFF
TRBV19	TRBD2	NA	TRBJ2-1	TGTGCCAGTAGTATGCACACCGGGACTAGCGGATTAAATGAGCAGTTCTTC	CASSMHTGTSGLNEQFF
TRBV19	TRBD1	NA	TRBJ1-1	TGTGCCAGCGGACAGGGGGCCTACACTGAAGCTTTCTTT	CASGQGAYTEAFF
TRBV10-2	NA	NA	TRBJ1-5	TGCGCCAGCCGTGGCGGACAGCTCAATCAGCCCCAGCATTTT	CASRGGQLNQPQHF
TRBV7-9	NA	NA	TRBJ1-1	TGTGCCAGCAGCTTAGGGGCGGGCACTGAAGCTTTCTTT	CASSLGAGTEAFF
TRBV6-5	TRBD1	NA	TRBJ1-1	TGTGCCAGCAGACGCGGACAGGGTGGCACTGAAGCTTTCTTT	CASRRGQGGTEAFF
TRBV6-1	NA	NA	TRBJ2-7	TGTGCCACAATGGCGACAGCGAGCTCCTACGAGCAGTACTTC	CATMATASSYEQYF
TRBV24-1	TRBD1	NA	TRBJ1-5	TGTGCCACCAGTGAGACAGGGGCGGGGCAGCCCCAGCATTTT	CATSETGAGQPQHF
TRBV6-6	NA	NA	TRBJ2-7	TGTGCCAGCAGTTCCCGCGGAGGGGGCTTTGGCGAGCAGTACTTC	CASSSRGGGFGEQYF
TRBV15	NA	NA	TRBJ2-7	TGTGCCACCAGCAGAGTTGGTCACAGCTCCTACGAGCAGTACTTC	CATSRVGHSSYEQYF
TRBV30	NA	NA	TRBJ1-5	TGTGCCTGGAGTACTGAATATAGCAATCAGCCCCAGCATTTT	CAWSTEYSNQPQHF
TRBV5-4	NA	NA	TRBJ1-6	TGTGCCAGCAGCTTGCTACAGGGTTTCTATAATTCACCCCTCCACTTT	CASSLLQGFYNSPLHF
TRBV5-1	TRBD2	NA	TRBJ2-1	TGCGCCAGCAGCTCAGGACTAGTCGGCTCCAATGAGCAGTTCTTC	CASSSGLVGSNEQFF
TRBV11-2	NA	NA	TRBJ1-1	TGTGCCAGCAGCCCATCGGGGGGTTTGGGCACTGAAGCTTTCTTT	CASSPSGGLGTEAFF
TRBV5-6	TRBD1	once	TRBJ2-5	TGTGCCAGCAGCTTGGGGACAGGGAAAGAGACCCAGTACTTC	CASSLGTGKETQYF
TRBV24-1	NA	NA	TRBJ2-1	TGTGCCACCAGTGACTCTAGCTTCAATGAGCAGTTCTTC	CATSDSSFNEQFF